The clone carrying this T cell receptor (beta chain) was picked up a small number of times. Antigen unknown. CDR1 and CDR2 (germline): MDHEN, SYDVKM. This CDR3 has 12 amino acids. Trimming removed 5 bases from V and 8 bases from J, with 12 bases in between. The second PCR ran about 7 to 12 cycles with a sample-barcoded 5' primer and J-beta primers. TCRdb independently ran MiXCR on the 5' RACE reads; one entry per CDR3 protein. The table includes about 720,000 distinct CDR3 sequences, 20% to 25% detected once. The entry originates in a study of blood T cells in healthy people across ages. Study-level results: The study lacked donor CMV status, which possibly confounded expanded clonotype changes.

Approximately 10 milliliters of peripheral blood were drawn from each donor into EDTA-treated tubes. Another study also made use of these data, one on T cells of mothers and their children.

This sequence originates from a boy younger than 18 in good health. The rearrangement links TRBV28 to TRBJ1-1; D is unclear. The sample consisted of blood. The CDR3 here is CASSKSQTEAFF. The CDR3 DNA reads as TGTGCCAGCAGTAAAAGTCAAACCGAAGCTTTCTTT.